This entry is about one TCR beta chain. As yet, its antigen is unknown. The CDR3 is made up of 16 amino acids. With 8 bases removed from V and 5 bases from J, the gap between germline ends came to 21 bases. Looked up from germline, CDR1 is MNHEY and CDR2 is SMNVEV (reference sequence). The repertoire was sequenced with immunoSEQ multiplex PCR; TCRdb's copy has only in-frame clones and lacks some. The profile covers around 95,000 clones, with approximately 89% appearing a single time and 5% to 6.5% taken by the ten largest. The data belong to a study of identifying expanded T cells in peripheral blood. Findings of the study overall: Technical replicates showed about 1.1 changed clones; around two weeks about 16; four weeks 19.

The chain links TRBV27 to TRBJ2-2, with D perhaps matching TRBD2 (6 bases). This clonotype was obtained from a person aged 18-70 years in good health. The sequenced sample was blood. The CDR3 region has the DNA TGTGCCAGCGGGGGGTTGGCCGACAGCCTAACCGGGGAGCTGTTTTTT. Translated: CASGGLADSLTGELFF.